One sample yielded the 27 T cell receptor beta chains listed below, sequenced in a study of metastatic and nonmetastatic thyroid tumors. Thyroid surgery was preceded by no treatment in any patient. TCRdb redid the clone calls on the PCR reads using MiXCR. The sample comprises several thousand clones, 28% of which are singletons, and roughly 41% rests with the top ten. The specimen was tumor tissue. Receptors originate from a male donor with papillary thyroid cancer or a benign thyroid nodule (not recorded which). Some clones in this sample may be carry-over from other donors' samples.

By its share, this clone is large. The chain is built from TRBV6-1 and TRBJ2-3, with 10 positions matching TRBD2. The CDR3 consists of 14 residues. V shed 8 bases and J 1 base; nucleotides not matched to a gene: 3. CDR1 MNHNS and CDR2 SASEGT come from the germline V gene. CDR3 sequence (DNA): TGTGCCAGCTGGAGCGGGGGGGGCACAGATACGCAGTATTTT. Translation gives CASWSGGGTDTQYF.

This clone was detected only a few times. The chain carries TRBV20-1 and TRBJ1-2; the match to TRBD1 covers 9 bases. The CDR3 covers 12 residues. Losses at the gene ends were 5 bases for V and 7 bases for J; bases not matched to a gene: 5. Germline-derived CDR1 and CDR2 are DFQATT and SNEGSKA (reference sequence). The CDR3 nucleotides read TGCAGTGCTTTGGGACAGGGCGCTGGCTACACCTTC. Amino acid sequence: CSALGQGAGYTF.

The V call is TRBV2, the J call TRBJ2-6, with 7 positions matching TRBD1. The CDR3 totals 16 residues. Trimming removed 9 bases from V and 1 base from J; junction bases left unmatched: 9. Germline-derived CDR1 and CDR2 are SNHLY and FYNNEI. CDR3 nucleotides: TGTGCCAGTACCGGACAGGCCACGTCTGGGGCCAACGTCCTGACTTTC. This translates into CASTGQATSGANVLTF.

In DNA, the CDR3 is TGTGCCAGCAGTTCCCAGGGTTGGGAGCAGTTCTTC. As protein: CASSSQGWEQFF. The gene calls are TRBV6-1 and TRBJ2-1; TRBD1 is a possible D gene (5 bases). The V and J ends lost 5 bases and 10 bases respectively, with 12 bases between them. The CDR3 is 12 residues long. Germline V gives CDR1 MNHNS, CDR2 SASEGT.

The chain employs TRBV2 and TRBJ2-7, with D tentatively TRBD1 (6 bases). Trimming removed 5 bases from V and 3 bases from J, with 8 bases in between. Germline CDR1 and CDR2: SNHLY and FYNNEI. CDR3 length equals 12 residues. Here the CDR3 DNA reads TGTGCCAGCAGTTGGGACAACTACGAGCAGTACTTC. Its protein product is CASSWDNYEQYF. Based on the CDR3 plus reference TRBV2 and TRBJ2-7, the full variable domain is EPEVTQTPSHQVTQMGQEVILRCVPISNHLYFYWYRQILGQKVEFLVSFYNNEISEKSEIFDDQFSVERPDGSNFTLKIRSTKLEDSAMYFCASSWDNYEQYFGPGTRLTVT.

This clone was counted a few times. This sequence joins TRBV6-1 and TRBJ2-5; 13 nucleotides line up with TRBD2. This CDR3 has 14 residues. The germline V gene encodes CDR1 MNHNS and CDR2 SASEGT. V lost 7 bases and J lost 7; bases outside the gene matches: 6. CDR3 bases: TGTGCCAGCACCGGACTAGCGGGAGTTGGGACCCAGTACTTC. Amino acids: CASTGLAGVGTQYF.

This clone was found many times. CDR3 nucleotide sequence: TGTGCCAGCAGTTACACCGAACCCCGTACTGAAGCTTTCTTT. As protein: CASSYTEPRTEAFF. The rearrangement joins TRBV6-2 or TRBV6-3 to TRBJ1-1; D not certain. Germline V lookup: CDR1 MNHEY, CDR2 SVGEGT. V lost 2 bases, J lost 5 bases, and 12 bases lay in between. There are 14 residues in the CDR3.

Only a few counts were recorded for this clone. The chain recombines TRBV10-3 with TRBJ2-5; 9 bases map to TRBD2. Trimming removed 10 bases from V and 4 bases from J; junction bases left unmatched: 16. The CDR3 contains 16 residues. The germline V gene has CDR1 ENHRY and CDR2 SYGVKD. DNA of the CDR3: TGTGCCAAGCCGATCCGAGCGGGGGGCCCGCGAGAGACCCAGTACTTC. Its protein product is CAKPIRAGGPRETQYF.

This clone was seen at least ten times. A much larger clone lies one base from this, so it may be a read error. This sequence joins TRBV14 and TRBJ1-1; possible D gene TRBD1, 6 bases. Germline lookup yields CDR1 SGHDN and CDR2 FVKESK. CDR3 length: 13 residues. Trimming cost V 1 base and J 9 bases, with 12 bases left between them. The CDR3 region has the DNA TGTGCCAGCAGCCAAGTAAGGGGGGGGAAAGCTTTCTTT. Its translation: CASSQVRGGKAFF. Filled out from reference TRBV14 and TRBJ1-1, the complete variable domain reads EAGVTQFPSHSVIEKGQTVTLRCDPISGHDNLYWYRRVMGKEIKFLLHFVKESKQDESGMPNNRFLAERTGGTYSTLKVQPAELEDSGVYFCASSQVRGGKAFFGQGTRLTVV.

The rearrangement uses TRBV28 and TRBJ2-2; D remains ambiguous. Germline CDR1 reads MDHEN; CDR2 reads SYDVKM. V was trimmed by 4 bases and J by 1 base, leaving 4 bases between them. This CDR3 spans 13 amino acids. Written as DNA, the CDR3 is TGTGCCAGCAGTTCACAGAACACCGGGGAGCTGTTTTTT. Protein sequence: CASSSQNTGELFF.

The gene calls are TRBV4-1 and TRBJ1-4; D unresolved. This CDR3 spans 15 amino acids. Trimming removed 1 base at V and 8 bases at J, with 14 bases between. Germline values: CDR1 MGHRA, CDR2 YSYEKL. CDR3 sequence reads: CASSQVVTDPEKLFF. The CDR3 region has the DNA TGCGCCAGCAGCCAAGTCGTCACAGACCCAGAAAAACTGTTTTTT.

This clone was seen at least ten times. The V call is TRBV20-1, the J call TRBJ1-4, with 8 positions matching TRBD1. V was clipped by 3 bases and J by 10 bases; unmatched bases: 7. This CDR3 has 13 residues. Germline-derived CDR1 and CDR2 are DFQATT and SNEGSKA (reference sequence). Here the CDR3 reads CSASARGRAKLFF. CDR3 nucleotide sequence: TGCAGTGCTAGTGCCAGGGGGCGCGCAAAACTGTTTTTT.

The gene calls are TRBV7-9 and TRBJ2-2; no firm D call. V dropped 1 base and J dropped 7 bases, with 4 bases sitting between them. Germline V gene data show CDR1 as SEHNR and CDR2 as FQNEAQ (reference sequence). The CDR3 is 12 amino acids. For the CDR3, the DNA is TGTGCCAGCAGCTTAGAAAACGGGGAGCTGTTTTTT. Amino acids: CASSLENGELFF. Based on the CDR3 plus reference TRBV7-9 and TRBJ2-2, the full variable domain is DTGVSQNPRHKITKRGQNVTFRCDPISEHNRLYWYRQTLGQGPEFLTYFQNEAQLEKSRLLSDRFSAERPKGSFSTLEIQRTEQGDSAMYLCASSLENGELFFGEGSRLTVL.

The CDR3 reads CSARGLGGGSTDTQYF. The CDR3 bases are TGCAGTGCTAGAGGCCTTGGCGGGGGAAGCACAGATACGCAGTATTTT. V gene TRBV20-1 combines with J gene TRBJ2-3, with 7 nucleotides matching TRBD2. After removal of 1 base from V and 0 bases from J, the junction contained 7 bases not matched to a gene. CDR3 size: 16 residues. The V gene's germline CDR1 is DFQATT and CDR2 SNEGSKA (reference sequence).

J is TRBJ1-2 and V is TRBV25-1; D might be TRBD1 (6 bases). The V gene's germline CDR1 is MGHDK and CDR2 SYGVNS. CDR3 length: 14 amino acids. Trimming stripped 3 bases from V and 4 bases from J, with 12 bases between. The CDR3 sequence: CASSDSSGAYGYTF. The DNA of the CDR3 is TGTGCCAGCAGTGATAGCTCAGGGGCCTATGGCTACACCTTC.

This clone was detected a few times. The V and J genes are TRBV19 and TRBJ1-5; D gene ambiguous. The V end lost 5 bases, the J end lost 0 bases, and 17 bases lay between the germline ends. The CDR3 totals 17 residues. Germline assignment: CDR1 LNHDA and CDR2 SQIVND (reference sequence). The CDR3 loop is CASSVTGGRSSNQPQHF. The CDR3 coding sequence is TGTGCCAGTAGTGTAACCGGTGGCAGGAGTAGCAATCAGCCCCAGCATTTT. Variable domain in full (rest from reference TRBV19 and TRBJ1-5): DGGITQSPKYLFRKEGQNVTLSCEQNLNHDAMYWYRQDPGQGLRLIYYSQIVNDFQKGDIAEGYSVSREKKESFPLTVTSAQKNPTAFYLCASSVTGGRSSNQPQHFGDGTRLSIL.

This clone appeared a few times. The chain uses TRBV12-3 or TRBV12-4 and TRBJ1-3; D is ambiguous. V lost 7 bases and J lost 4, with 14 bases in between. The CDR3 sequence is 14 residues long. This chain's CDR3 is CASMRGPVGNTIYF. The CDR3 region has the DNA TGTGCCAGCATGCGAGGGCCGGTGGGAAACACCATATATTTT.

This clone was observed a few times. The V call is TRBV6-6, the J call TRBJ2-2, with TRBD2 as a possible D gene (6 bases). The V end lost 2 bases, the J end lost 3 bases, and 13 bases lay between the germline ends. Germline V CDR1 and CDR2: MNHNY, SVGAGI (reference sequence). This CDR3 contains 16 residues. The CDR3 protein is CASSYGGARDTGELFF. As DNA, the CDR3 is TGTGCCAGCAGTTACGGAGGGGCTAGGGACACCGGGGAGCTGTTTTTT.

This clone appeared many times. The CDR3 protein is CALGGFTNEKLFF. The DNA for the CDR3 is TGTGCCTTGGGGGGGTTCACTAATGAAAAACTGTTTTTT. This chain uses TRBV30 with TRBJ1-4; the D gene is possibly TRBD1 (5 bases). The germline gives CDR1 GTSNPN, CDR2 SVGIG (reference sequence). The ends were cut back, 7 bases at V and 2 bases at J, with 11 bases in the middle. The CDR3 runs to 13 residues. Full variable domain (outside the CDR3, taken from reference TRBV30 and TRBJ1-4): SQTIHQWPATLVQPVGSPLSLECTVEGTSNPNLYWYRQAAGRGLQLLFYSVGIGQISSEVPQNLSASRPQDRQFILSSKKLLLSDSGFYLCALGGFTNEKLFFGSGTQLSVL.

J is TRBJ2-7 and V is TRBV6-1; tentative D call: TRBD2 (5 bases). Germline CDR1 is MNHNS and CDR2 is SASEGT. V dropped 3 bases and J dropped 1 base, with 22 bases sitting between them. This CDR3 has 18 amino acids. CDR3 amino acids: CASSDPRGWNSASYEQYV. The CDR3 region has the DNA TGTGCCAGCAGTGACCCTCGAGGGTGGAATAGCGCGTCCTACGAGCAGTACGTC.

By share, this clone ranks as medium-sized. The DNA for the CDR3 is TGTGCCAGTAGATCAAACCGGGACAGGGGTACCCGTGGGGCCAACGTCCTGACTTTC. As protein: CASRSNRDRGTRGANVLTF. This chain uses TRBV19 with TRBJ2-6; TRBD1 aligns across 10 bases. The CDR3 length is 19 residues. CDR1 is LNHDA, CDR2 SQIVND, per germline (reference sequence). V trimming: 6 bases; J trimming: 3 bases; junction bases outside the gene matches: 14. Full variable domain (remainder filled in from reference TRBV19 and TRBJ2-6): DGGITQSPKYLFRKEGQNVTLSCEQNLNHDAMYWYRQDPGQGLRLIYYSQIVNDFQKGDIAEGYSVSREKKESFPLTVTSAQKNPTAFYLCASRSNRDRGTRGANVLTFGAGSRLTVL.

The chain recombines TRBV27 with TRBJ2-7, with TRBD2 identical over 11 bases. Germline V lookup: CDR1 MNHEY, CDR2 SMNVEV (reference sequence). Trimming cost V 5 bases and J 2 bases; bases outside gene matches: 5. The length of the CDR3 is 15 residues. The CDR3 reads CASSPLAGATYEQYF. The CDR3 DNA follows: TGTGCCAGCAGTCCACTAGCGGGAGCTACCTACGAGCAGTACTTC.

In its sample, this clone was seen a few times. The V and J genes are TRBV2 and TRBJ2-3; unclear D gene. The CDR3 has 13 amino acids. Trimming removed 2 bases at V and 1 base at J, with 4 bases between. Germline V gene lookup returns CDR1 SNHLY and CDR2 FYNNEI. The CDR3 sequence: CASSEIGTDTQYF. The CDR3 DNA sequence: TGTGCCAGCAGTGAAATAGGCACAGATACGCAGTATTTT.

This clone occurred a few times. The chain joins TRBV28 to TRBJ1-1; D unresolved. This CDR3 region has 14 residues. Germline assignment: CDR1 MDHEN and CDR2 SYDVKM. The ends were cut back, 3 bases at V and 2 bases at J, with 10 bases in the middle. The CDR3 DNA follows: TGTGCCAGCAGTTTGATTCGAGCAAACACTGAAGCTTTCTTT. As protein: CASSLIRANTEAFF.

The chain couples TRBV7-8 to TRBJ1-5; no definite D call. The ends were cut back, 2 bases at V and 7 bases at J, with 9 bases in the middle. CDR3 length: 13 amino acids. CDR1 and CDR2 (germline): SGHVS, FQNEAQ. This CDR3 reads CASSLKFGQPQHF. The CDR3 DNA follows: TGTGCCAGCAGCTTAAAATTCGGACAGCCCCAGCATTTT.

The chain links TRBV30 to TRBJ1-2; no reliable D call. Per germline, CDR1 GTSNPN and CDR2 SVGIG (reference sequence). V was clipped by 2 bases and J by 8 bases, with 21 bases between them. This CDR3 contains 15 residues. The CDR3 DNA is TGTGCCTGGAGTACCCGGCCACTAGGTGGGTCCGGCTACACCTTC. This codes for CAWSTRPLGGSGYTF. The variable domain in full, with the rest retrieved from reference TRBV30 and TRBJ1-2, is SQTIHQWPATLVQPVGSPLSLECTVEGTSNPNLYWYRQAAGRGLQLLFYSVGIGQISSEVPQNLSASRPQDRQFILSSKKLLLSDSGFYLCAWSTRPLGGSGYTFGSGTRLTVV.

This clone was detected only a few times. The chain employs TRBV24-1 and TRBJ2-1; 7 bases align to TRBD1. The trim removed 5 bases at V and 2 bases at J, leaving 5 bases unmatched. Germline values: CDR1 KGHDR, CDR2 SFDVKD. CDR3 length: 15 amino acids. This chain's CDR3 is CATSAPGQTYNEQFF. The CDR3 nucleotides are TGTGCCACCAGTGCCCCGGGACAGACCTACAATGAGCAGTTCTTC.